The clone carrying this TCR beta chain came up a few times. Its target is unknown. This record comes from a study of T cells in localized non-small cell lung cancer. Study-level results: T cell clonality was highest in uninvolved adjacent lung, above tumor. Heterogeneity stays possible, as sequencing covered only one tumor region. Median approximately 61 top-100 tumor clones were shared with paired adjacent lung.

Germline V gene lookup returns CDR1 LNHDA and CDR2 SQIVND (reference sequence). CDR3 length: 11 amino acids. Trimming pared 8 bases from V and 10 bases from J, leaving 14 bases between. TCRdb's copy holds only in-frame clones and misses some; the assay was immunoSEQ multiplex PCR. Among 25,000 to 30,000 clones listed, 85% to 90% were seen once. This sequence joins TRBV19 and TRBJ1-1, with a weak D call TRBD1 (5 bases). This sequence originates from a woman between 18 and 49 years old with stage I lung adenocarcinoma. Sequenced here: peripheral blood, sampled before any cancer treatment. The DNA of the CDR3 is TGTGCCAGTTACTCTCAGGGAGGAGCTTTCTTT. Translated: CASYSQGGAFF.